The rows below give T cell receptor beta chains drawn from one sample of a study of long-term antiretroviral therapy in people with HIV. TCRdb's table, derived via immunoSEQ multiplex PCR, lists solely in-frame clones and lacks some. Of some 25,000 clones detected, 65% to 85% appear once; the ten largest clones hold roughly 15%. The material sequenced was unsorted PBMCs, taken around 4.2 years after starting antiretroviral therapy. Source of these receptors: a man between 25 and 39 years old with HIV. The CDR3 runs from the conserved cysteine through the conserved F or W. The order of the fields is J gene, V gene, CDR3 protein.

j_call: TRBJ2-1
v_call: TRBV29-1
cdr3_aa: CSVELAGPSYNEQFF

j_call: TRBJ1-4
v_call: TRBV28
cdr3_aa: CASSDSGGLDEKLFF

j_call: TRBJ1-1
v_call: TRBV7-9
cdr3_aa: CASSLGEVNTEAFF

j_call: TRBJ2-7
v_call: TRBV29-1
cdr3_aa: CSVEGTSGSPYEQYF

j_call: TRBJ2-2
v_call: TRBV5-1
cdr3_aa: CASSLAWTGKNTGELFF

j_call: TRBJ1-2
v_call: TRBV7-9
cdr3_aa: CASSPGPGGSNYGYTF

j_call: TRBJ1-2
v_call: TRBV7-3
cdr3_aa: CASSLGTGDSGYTF

j_call: TRBJ2-7
v_call: TRBV6-5
cdr3_aa: CASGPSAGVHEQYF

j_call: TRBJ1-1
v_call: TRBV10-3
cdr3_aa: CAIVSLLGTEAFF

j_call: TRBJ2-7
v_call: TRBV18
cdr3_aa: CASSSDRDEQYF

j_call: TRBJ1-1
v_call: TRBV27
cdr3_aa: CASLYRGPASNTEAFF

j_call: TRBJ2-3
v_call: TRBV19
cdr3_aa: CASSTLAGVDTQYF

j_call: TRBJ1-3
v_call: TRBV4-1
cdr3_aa: CASSQVKGAKGNTIYF

j_call: TRBJ2-7
v_call: TRBV20-1
cdr3_aa: CSARVGEQYF

j_call: TRBJ1-1
v_call: TRBV2
cdr3_aa: CASSDVQELMNTEAFF

j_call: TRBJ2-3
v_call: TRBV7-2
cdr3_aa: CASSTGTDTQYF

j_call: TRBJ1-3
v_call: TRBV30
cdr3_aa: CAWSLLQGASGNTIYF

j_call: TRBJ1-1
v_call: TRBV2
cdr3_aa: CASSEYLLQRNTEAFF

j_call: TRBJ2-7
v_call: TRBV5-1
cdr3_aa: CASSLDPAAGVAEQYF

j_call: TRBJ1-1
v_call: TRBV6-6
cdr3_aa: CASSYWTANTEAFF

j_call: TRBJ1-1
v_call: TRBV29-1
cdr3_aa: CSVIRRGALNTEAFF

j_call: TRBJ2-2
v_call: TRBV10-3
cdr3_aa: CAISEARGGDTGELFF

j_call: TRBJ2-1
v_call: TRBV5-6
cdr3_aa: CASSLMAGPQFF

j_call: TRBJ2-5
v_call: TRBV27
cdr3_aa: CASSYPERQLQETQYF

j_call: TRBJ2-7
v_call: TRBV19
cdr3_aa: CASSIDIREQYF

j_call: TRBJ2-1
v_call: TRBV7-2
cdr3_aa: CASSITSGRGNEQFF

j_call: TRBJ1-1
v_call: TRBV5-4
cdr3_aa: CASSLAGNTEAFF

j_call: TRBJ2-7
v_call: TRBV18
cdr3_aa: CASSPPGLAGDQYF

j_call: TRBJ2-1
v_call: TRBV9
cdr3_aa: CASSVGPQGVSDEQFF

j_call: TRBJ1-5
v_call: TRBV6-5
cdr3_aa: CASKGQNSNQPQHF

j_call: TRBJ1-5
v_call: TRBV4-1
cdr3_aa: CASSQLDSQYQPQHF

j_call: TRBJ2-7
v_call: TRBV18
cdr3_aa: CASSVDSYEQYF

j_call: TRBJ1-5
v_call: TRBV9
cdr3_aa: CASSVSPGGQPQHF

j_call: TRBJ2-5
v_call: TRBV7-7
cdr3_aa: CASSFIGRQIQETQYF

j_call: TRBJ2-5
v_call: TRBV6-6
cdr3_aa: CASTQAVGGRETQYF

j_call: TRBJ2-7
v_call: TRBV6-1
cdr3_aa: CASSVAGHAYEQYF

j_call: TRBJ2-1
v_call: TRBV19
cdr3_aa: CASSITGFSEQFF

j_call: TRBJ2-5
v_call: TRBV7-8
cdr3_aa: CASSLGTGGVQETQYF

j_call: TRBJ2-1
v_call: TRBV9
cdr3_aa: CASSPWLGLAGGGEQFF

j_call: TRBJ2-2
v_call: TRBV4-1
cdr3_aa: CASSLIGGGGELFF

j_call: TRBJ1-1
v_call: TRBV30
cdr3_aa: CALITSPGNTEAFF

j_call: TRBJ2-2
v_call: TRBV7-2
cdr3_aa: CASSFYRGPFAQSAGELFF

j_call: TRBJ1-6
v_call: TRBV30
cdr3_aa: CAWVPDTRSSPLHF

j_call: TRBJ1-4
v_call: TRBV28
cdr3_aa: CASRSTGVNEKLFF

j_call: TRBJ1-1
v_call: TRBV9
cdr3_aa: CASSVGGDPGATEAFF

j_call: TRBJ1-3
v_call: TRBV7-9
cdr3_aa: CAKQGSSGNTIYF

j_call: TRBJ2-3
v_call: TRBV12-5
cdr3_aa: CASGLGTSDTDTQYF

j_call: TRBJ2-1
v_call: TRBV6-1
cdr3_aa: CASSPDQYNEQFF

j_call: TRBJ2-7
v_call: TRBV5-5
cdr3_aa: CASSLSGEGRGLDEQYF